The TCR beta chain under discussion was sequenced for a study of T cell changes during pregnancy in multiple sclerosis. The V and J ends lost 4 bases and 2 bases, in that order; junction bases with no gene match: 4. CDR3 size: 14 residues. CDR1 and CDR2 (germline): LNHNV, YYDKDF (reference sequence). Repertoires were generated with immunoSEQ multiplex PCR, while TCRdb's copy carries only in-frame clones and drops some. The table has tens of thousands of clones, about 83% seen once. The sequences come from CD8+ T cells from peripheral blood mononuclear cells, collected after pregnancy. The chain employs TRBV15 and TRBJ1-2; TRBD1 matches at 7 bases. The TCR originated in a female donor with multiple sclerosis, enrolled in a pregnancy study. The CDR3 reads CATSTGQVNYGYTF. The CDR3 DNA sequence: TGTGCCACCAGCACCGGACAGGTCAACTATGGCTACACCTTC.